The sample holds one count of the clone carrying this T cell receptor beta chain. The record originates from a study of blood T cell repertoires in COVID-19. For the study at large: Acute and convalescent COVID-19 specimens originated in the United States, Italy and Spain. Sources were T cells, B-cell-depleted T cells, or PBMCs; the material itself was cDNA or gDNA.

Per the study methods: The authors estimated nucleated cell counts from reference gene primer amplification. Repertoires were generated with immunoSEQ multiplex PCR, while TCRdb's copy carries only in-frame clones and drops some. D and trimming were read from the DNA, whereas the V and J calls and clone size are those reported in that table. The sample holds roughly 160,000 clones, roughly 90% seen once. The V and J ends lost 6 bases and 0 bases, in that order; junction bases with no gene match: 4. There are 15 residues in the CDR3. Germline lookup yields CDR1 MNHEY and CDR2 SVGAGI. The chain recombines TRBV6-5 with TRBJ2-3, with 9 bases matching TRBD1. The receptor's source is a man between 60 and 75 years old with acute or convalescent COVID-19. The sequenced material came from peripheral blood. Here the CDR3 reads CASRTQGASTDTQYF. The CDR3 DNA is TGTGCCAGCAGGACACAGGGGGCTAGCACAGATACGCAGTATTTT.